This record concerns one T cell receptor beta chain sequence. Its target is unknown. This sample was included in a study of immune cell composition in non-small cell lung cancer. The study's findings and limits: Tumour TCR-beta clonality was not significantly tied to smoking pack-years. TIL tumour reactivity correlated with maximal tumour-associated clone frequency in adenocarcinoma.

Assay used: immunoSEQ multiplex PCR; TCRdb lists only in-frame clones, some missing. The sample has more than 6,000 clones; roughly two thirds are singletons. Normal lung was sampled as far from the tumour as possible, at least 3 cm. Germline values: CDR1 MNHEY, CDR2 SMNVEV (reference sequence). This CDR3 spans 17 amino acids. V lost 7 bases, J lost 7 bases, and 25 bases lay in between. The clonotype comes from a human donor with non-small cell lung cancer. The chain couples TRBV27 to TRBJ2-2; maybe TRBD2 (6 bases). The sequenced sample consisted of non-adjacent lung tissue. The CDR3 sequence: CASTLPLGTGLIGELFF. DNA of the CDR3: TGTGCCAGCACTCTCCCCCTCGGGACTGGCCTTATCGGGGAGCTGTTTTTT.